This T cell receptor (beta chain) is from a study of T cells in Graves' hyperthyroidism and ophthalmopathy. J lost 4 bases, V lost 11 bases, and 9 bases had no gene match. CDR1 and CDR2 (germline): ENHRY, SYGVKD. The length of the CDR3 is 14 residues. This clonotype was picked up many times. Antigen specificity is unknown. The investigators amplified TCR beta CDR3 regions from RNA transcripts. The HTBI primer set was used in a first-round RT-PCR of the TCR CDR3. Each CDR3 protein is one row after TCRdb ran MiXCR on the multiplex PCR reads. The sample carries 650,000 to 800,000 distinct CDR3 sequences, just under 45% recorded once. Study results and limitations: The blood repertoire included most of the expanded thyroid clonotypes above 0.001.

Exclusion criteria comprised uncontrolled infection, other autoimmune disease, pregnancy or lactation. Diagnoses were made from clinical symptoms, serum measures (thyroxine and TRAb), thyroid ultrasound and orbital computed tomography. The specimen was peripheral blood or thyroid tissue (not recorded which). The chain links TRBV10-3 to TRBJ1-5; 9 positions agree with TRBD1. The sequence came from an adult man with Graves' disease, either hyperthyroidism or ophthalmopathy (not recorded which). The CDR3 is CAAWGGQGNQPQHF. The CDR3 coding sequence is TGTGCCGCCTGGGGGGGACAGGGTAATCAGCCCCAGCATTTT.